The 15 T cell receptor beta chains in this list originate from one sample, sequenced in a study of CD8 T cells in ankylosing spondylitis. TCRdb reanalysed the 5' RACE reads using MiXCR and keeps one entry per CDR3 protein. The data show 200,000 or so distinct CDR3 sequences, around 13% seen once. Sequenced: blood, either unsorted or a sorted T cell fraction (not recorded which). Source of these receptors: a female donor with ankylosing spondylitis or in good health (not recorded which).

This clonotype was observed many times. The chain employs TRBV11-2 and TRBJ2-5, with a possible D match to TRBD1 (6 bases). Germline V gene data show CDR1 as SGHAT and CDR2 as FQNNGV. V was clipped by 6 bases and J by 1 base, with 9 bases between them. The CDR3 totals 13 residues. Here the CDR3 reads CASSTGPQETQYF. The CDR3 nucleotides are TGTGCCAGCAGTACAGGGCCCCAAGAGACCCAGTACTTC. The variable domain in full, with the rest retrieved from reference TRBV11-2 and TRBJ2-5, is EAGVAQSPRYKIIEKRQSVAFWCNPISGHATLYWYQQILGQGPKLLIQFQNNGVVDDSQLPKDRFSAERLKGVDSTLKIQPAKLEDSAVYLCASSTGPQETQYFGPGTRLLVL.

J is TRBJ2-5 and V is TRBV20-1; no definite D call. CDR1 and CDR2 from the germline V gene are DFQATT and SNEGSKA (reference sequence). The CDR3 runs to 12 residues. V was shortened by 1 base and J by 4 bases, with 7 bases between the two germline ends. CDR3 residues: CSARGNGETQYF. CDR3 DNA: TGCAGTGCTAGAGGGAACGGAGAGACCCAGTACTTC.

There are a few counts of this clonotype. The CDR3 DNA reads TGTGCCAGCAGCGCTAGGGGATACGAGCAGTACTTC. Translation gives CASSARGYEQYF. The V call is TRBV12-3 or TRBV12-4, the J call TRBJ2-7; a possible D gene is TRBD1 (5 bases). Trimming took 6 bases from V and 4 from J, leaving 10 bases between them. The CDR3 loop spans 12 amino acids.

The chain combines TRBV5-1 with TRBJ2-3; possibly TRBD2 for D (5 bases). CDR1 and CDR2 from the germline V gene are SGHRS and YFSETQ. CDR3 length: 14 residues. The V end lost 4 bases, the J end lost 0 bases, and 9 bases lay between the germline ends. The CDR3 reads CASSEGASTDTQYF. The CDR3 nucleotides read TGCGCCAGCAGCGAGGGTGCTAGCACAGATACGCAGTATTTT.

There are many counts of this clonotype. The chain has TRBV20-1 and TRBJ2-7; unclear D gene. The germline gives CDR1 DFQATT, CDR2 SNEGSKA (reference sequence). This CDR3 region has 13 residues. Between the trimmed V and J ends, which lost 5 bases and 3 bases, there was a span of 14 bases. CDR3 DNA: TGCAGTGCTTTCTCGAGTACGGGCTACGAGCAGTACTTC. This gives the protein CSAFSSTGYEQYF.

This clonotype was recorded a few times. The V call is TRBV7-8, the J call TRBJ2-7; D tentatively reads TRBD1 or TRBD2 (5 bases each). The CDR3 is 15 amino acids. V lost 5 bases to trimming and J lost 3 bases, with 17 bases between them. Germline V gene sequence: CDR1 SGHVS, CDR2 FQNEAQ. The CDR3 here is CASSDRDLRHYEQYF. DNA of the CDR3: TGTGCCAGCAGCGACCGGGACCTACGTCACTACGAGCAGTACTTC.

The chain uses TRBV12-1 and TRBJ1-5. TRBV12-1 is a pseudogene. The CDR3 has 15 residues. CDR3 coding DNA: TGTGCCAGGGGCTCAGGGCCCGTGTGCAATCAGCCCCAGCATTTT. Its translation: CARGSGPVCNQPQHF.

This clonotype was found a few times. The genes are TRBV12-3 or TRBV12-4 and TRBJ2-1; 10 bases map to TRBD2. The CDR3 is 15 residues long. Trimming cost V 4 bases and J 8 bases; bases outside gene matches: 8. The chain's CDR3 is CASSSQRGGGYEQFF. CDR3 nucleotide sequence: TGTGCCAGCAGTTCCCAGCGGGGGGGGGGATATGAGCAGTTCTTC.

Comments on this clonotype: A read error may explain this, as a much larger clone is one base away. This chain joins TRBV7-6 and TRBJ2-7, with D tentatively TRBD1 or TRBD2 (5 bases each). Trimming cost V 5 bases and J 6 bases, with 20 bases left between them. The CDR3 length is 15 residues. The germline gives CDR1 SGHVS, CDR2 FNYEAQ. The CDR3 DNA follows: TGTGCCAGCAGCCTGTTCCGCCTGGGAGACAGCGAGCAGTACTTC. It codes for CASSLFRLGDSEQYF.

This chain links TRBV7-9 with TRBJ1-4, with 10 nucleotides matching TRBD1. Germline values: CDR1 SEHNR, CDR2 FQNEAQ (reference sequence). The V gene end was trimmed by 5 bases and the J gene end by 8 bases; junction bases not matched to a gene: 5. The CDR3 has 14 amino acids. CDR3 sequence: CASSLGQGEEKLFF. Written as DNA, the CDR3 is TGTGCCAGCAGCCTCGGACAGGGGGAAGAAAAACTGTTTTTT.

This clonotype was seen repeatedly, ten times or more. The rearrangement joins TRBV7-6 to TRBJ2-3; 7 bases fit TRBD2. V was clipped by 5 bases and J by 9 bases; unmatched bases: 8. The CDR3 spans 13 residues. Germline CDR1 reads SGHVS; CDR2 reads FNYEAQ. The CDR3 DNA is TGTGCCAGCAGCCCCTGGGGAGGGGCCACGCAGTATTTT. Amino acid sequence: CASSPWGGATQYF.

The chain recombines TRBV18 with TRBJ2-3; D possibly corresponds to TRBD1 (5 bases). CDR1 is KGHSH, CDR2 LQKENI, per germline. This CDR3 spans 18 amino acids. Between the trimmed V and J ends, which lost 5 bases and 4 bases, there was a span of 25 bases. CDR3 DNA sequence: TGTGCCAGCTCATCGGTAGACAGCCTTGGAGCAGTTTCAGATACGCAGTATTTT. This encodes CASSSVDSLGAVSDTQYF.

This clonotype came up a few times. The rearrangement links TRBV2 to TRBJ1-1; D uncertain. The CDR3 runs to 14 residues. The germline V gene has CDR1 SNHLY and CDR2 FYNNEI. Trimming took 4 bases from V and 0 from J, leaving 9 bases between them. The CDR3: CASSVVRLNTEAFF. CDR3 sequence (DNA): TGTGCCAGCAGTGTCGTGCGACTGAACACTGAAGCTTTCTTT.

This clonotype was observed at least ten times. The chain combines TRBV5-1 with TRBJ1-1; D might be TRBD1 (5 bases). V lost 0 bases and J 0 bases, leaving 6 bases between the germline ends. Germline V gives CDR1 SGHRS, CDR2 YFSETQ. This CDR3 is built from 14 residues. The CDR3 region is CASSLGTMNTEAFF. CDR3 sequence (DNA): TGCGCCAGCAGCTTGGGGACAATGAACACTGAAGCTTTCTTT.

This sequence joins TRBV20-1 and TRBJ2-1; TRBD2 matches 10 bases. The germline gives CDR1 DFQATT, CDR2 SNEGSKA (reference sequence). The CDR3 sequence is 15 residues long. J gave up 3 bases and V 5 bases, and 7 bases lay outside the gene matches. Here the CDR3 reads CSAPPGTSDYNEQFF. The CDR3 nucleotides are TGCAGTGCTCCTCCGGGGACTAGCGACTACAATGAGCAGTTCTTC.